This paragraph reports one TCR beta chain. The entry originates in a study of blood T cell repertoires in COVID-19. Study as a whole: Sites across the United States, Italy and Spain contributed samples from acute and convalescent COVID-19. From T cells, B-cell-depleted T cells, or PBMCs came the material, which was cDNA or gDNA.

Original methodology: Nucleated cell number was recorded as an estimate derived from reference gene primer amplification. Repertoires were generated with immunoSEQ multiplex PCR, while TCRdb's copy carries only in-frame clones and drops some. For V, J and clone size, that table is used; D and trimming come from the DNA. The sample consists of under 250,000 clones, nearly 90% of them appearing once. Trimming removed 6 bases from V and 2 bases from J, with 13 bases in between. CDR3 length: 14 residues. Germline V lookup: CDR1 MDHEN, CDR2 SYDVKM. The receptor's source is a man aged 18-30 years with active or convalescent COVID-19. Sequenced material: peripheral blood. V and J are TRBV28 and TRBJ2-5, with a possible D match to TRBD2 (6 bases). CDR3 sequence: CASRRLAKQETQYF. Here the CDR3 DNA reads TGTGCCAGCAGGAGGCTAGCGAAACAAGAGACCCAGTACTTC.